This T cell receptor (beta chain) was sequenced during a study of T cell changes during pregnancy in multiple sclerosis. TCRdb's table, derived via immunoSEQ multiplex PCR, lists solely in-frame clones and lacks some. This table holds around 86,000 clones, approximately 92% found once. This CDR3 is 13 amino acids long. In its sample, this clone was seen once. Sequenced material: peripheral blood, taken in the first trimester of pregnancy. The rearrangement uses TRBV1 and TRBJ2-3; no check of the table's D call, TRBD2, against the DNA was made. TRBV1 is reported as a pseudogene. The receptor comes from a female donor with multiple sclerosis, enrolled in a pregnancy study. The CDR3 loop is CTSSPRLADTQYF. The DNA of the CDR3 is TGCACCAGCAGCCCTCGACTAGCAGATACGCAGTATTTT.